Presented here are 19 T cell receptor beta chains from one specimen sequenced in a study of post-analysis software for immune sequencing data. Their antigen targets remain unknown. Study results and caveats: Higher frequency in patients than in controls was seen for several TRBV segments, with TRBV5-6, TRBV5-1 and TRBV20-1 among them.

cDNA libraries of TCR beta carried unique molecular identifiers. Using its own MiXCR run on the PCR reads, TCRdb lists one record per CDR3 protein. The data show 350,000 to 450,000 distinct CDR3 sequences, 30% to 40% seen once. The sequenced material came from blood. The source is a girl aged 2-15 years with multiple sclerosis.

The CDR3 region is CASSLVGQANNYEQYF. CDR3 sequence (DNA): TGTGCCAGCAGCTTAGTAGGACAGGCGAACAACTACGAGCAGTACTTC. The gene calls are TRBV7-6 and TRBJ2-5, with 7 positions matching TRBD1. The J call is doubtful: the DNA matches TRBJ2-7 better. In germline, CDR1 is SGHVS, CDR2 FNYEAQ. The CDR3 runs 16 residues.

This chain connects TRBV12-5 to TRBJ1-1; D is undetermined. CDR1 is LGHNT and CDR2 is FRNRAP in the germline V gene. The germline V and J ends were trimmed by 1 base and 4 bases, with 13 bases remaining between them. This CDR3 contains 15 residues. The CDR3 DNA follows: TGTGCTAGTGGTTTGGGTGGGCGCTCGGGCACTGAAGCTTTCTTT. The encoded protein is CASGLGGRSGTEAFF.

The genes are TRBV10-3 and TRBJ1-1; TRBD1 agrees at 9 bases. V lost 5 bases, J lost 5 bases, and 6 bases stayed unmatched. The CDR3 is 14 residues long. Per germline, CDR1 ENHRY and CDR2 SYGVKD. In DNA, the CDR3 is TGTGCCATCAGTTACTTACAGGGGGCGACTGAAGCTTTCTTT. Protein: CAISYLQGATEAFF.

The rearrangement links TRBV29-1 to TRBJ2-1, with D possibly matching TRBD2 (5 bases). CDR3 size: 14 residues. V was pared by 3 bases and J by 4 bases, with 13 bases between. CDR1 is SQVTM and CDR2 is ANQGSEA in the germline V gene. CDR3 sequence: CSVEYLAGYNEQFF. The CDR3 DNA reads TGCAGCGTTGAGTACCTAGCTGGTTACAATGAGCAGTTCTTC.

The chain employs TRBV7-9 and TRBJ2-5; the match to TRBD2 covers 9 bases. Germline values: CDR1 SEHNR, CDR2 FQNEAQ (reference sequence). V gave up 4 bases and J gave up 1 base; unmatched junction bases: 7. The CDR3 is 16 residues long. The CDR3 nucleotides are TGTGCCAGCAGCTCCCCGACTAGCGGCATCCAAGAGACCCAGTACTTC. The encoded protein is CASSSPTSGIQETQYF.

The V gene is TRBV20-1, the J gene TRBJ2-1, with a possible D match to TRBD2 (5 bases). Germline-derived CDR1 and CDR2 are DFQATT and SNEGSKA (reference sequence). The CDR3 contains 14 residues. Trimming took off 6 bases at V and 4 bases at J, with 16 bases between the two ends. The DNA of the CDR3 is TGCAGTGCCGCCGTCCTACGGGGATACAATGAGCAGTTCTTC. Protein product: CSAAVLRGYNEQFF.

V usage is TRBV7-2 and J usage is TRBJ2-3, with 11 bases lining up with TRBD2. V gave up 5 bases and J gave up 0 bases; unmatched junction bases: 13. Germline CDR1 is SGHTA and CDR2 is FQGNSA. The CDR3 is 19 amino acids. CDR3 in amino acids: CASSQPGTSGALSTDTQYF. The CDR3, as DNA: TGTGCCAGCAGCCAACCGGGGACTAGCGGAGCTCTCAGCACAGATACGCAGTATTTT.

This clonotype has more than one count but fewer than ten. The V and J genes are TRBV4-1 and TRBJ2-5; TRBD1 or TRBD2 may be the D gene (6 bases each). Trimming left V 3 bases short and J 5 bases short, with 25 bases between. The CDR3 is 18 residues long. CDR1 and CDR2 (germline): MGHRA, YSYEKL. CDR3 residues: CASSHRLVGGRSWETQYF. The CDR3 DNA reads TGCGCCAGCAGCCATAGGTTAGTCGGGGGCCGCAGTTGGGAGACCCAGTACTTC.

This clonotype was seen at least ten times. CDR3 in amino acids: CSGRDRDSYEQYF. The CDR3 DNA reads as TGCAGCGGCCGGGACAGGGACTCCTACGAGCAGTACTTC. The gene calls are TRBV29-1 and TRBJ2-7; 9 bases align to TRBD1. Per the germline V gene, CDR1 is SQVTM and CDR2 is ANQGSEA. This CDR3 contains 13 residues. V lost 7 bases, J lost 0 bases, and 4 bases stayed unmatched.

The chain employs TRBV20-1 and TRBJ1-5; TRBD1 is a possible D gene (5 bases). CDR1 DFQATT and CDR2 SNEGSKA come from the germline V gene (reference sequence). This CDR3 spans 16 amino acids. Trimming took 6 bases from V and 1 from J, leaving 19 bases between them. The CDR3 nucleotides read TGCAGTGCACGGGGGGACCTCAGGTTAAGCAATCAGCCCCAGCATTTT. Its translation is CSARGDLRLSNQPQHF.

CDR3 coding DNA: TGTGCCACCAGTGATTACTCTGCGGGACGATACGAGCAGTACTTC. This sequence encodes CATSDYSAGRYEQYF. The chain is built from TRBV24-1 and TRBJ2-7; tentatively, D is TRBD2 (6 bases). The CDR3 consists of 15 residues. Germline V lookup: CDR1 KGHDR, CDR2 SFDVKD. With 2 bases removed from V and 4 bases from J, the gap between germline ends came to 14 bases.

There are a few counts of this clonotype. V and J are TRBV15 and TRBJ2-3; the match to TRBD2 covers 14 bases. The junction had 14 bases not matched to a gene; V was cut back by 5 bases and J by 1 base. Germline CDR1 LNHNV, CDR2 YYDKDF (reference sequence). The CDR3 spans 20 residues. The CDR3 protein is CATSEGTSGSLLYGTDTQYF. Here the CDR3 DNA reads TGTGCCACCAGCGAAGGGACTAGCGGGAGTCTATTGTACGGCACAGATACGCAGTATTTT.

The chain links TRBV20-1 to TRBJ2-7, with a weak D call TRBD2 (6 bases). The DNA end favors TRBJ2-4, so the J call may be wrong. This CDR3 spans 14 amino acids. CDR1 and CDR2 from the germline V gene are DFQATT and SNEGSKA (reference sequence). CDR3 region: CSAFMGGGKNIQYF. For the CDR3, the DNA is TGCAGTGCTTTCATGGGGGGAGGCAAAAACATTCAGTACTTC.

The chain combines TRBV9 with TRBJ2-7, with a weak D call TRBD1 (5 bases). The J call may not be correct, given that the DNA end is closer to TRBJ2-5. The CDR3 spans 16 residues. CDR1 is SGDLS, CDR2 YYNGEE, per germline. CDR3 DNA sequence: TGTGCCAGCAGCCCTAGACCATCAGGGAATCGGGAGACCCAGTACTTC. Protein product: CASSPRPSGNRETQYF.

This clonotype showed up just a few times. The chain carries TRBV28 and TRBJ2-1, with TRBD1 matching over 11 bases. Trimming at V came to 2 bases and at J to 9 bases, leaving 9 bases not matched to a gene. The germline gives CDR1 MDHEN, CDR2 SYDVKM. The CDR3 totals 16 residues. In DNA form, the CDR3 reads TGTGCCAGCAGTTTAGAGGGACAGGGGGGTTTTGGTGAGCAGTTCTTC. This gives the protein CASSLEGQGGFGEQFF.

This clonotype has only a few counts. The rearrangement uses TRBV4-1 and TRBJ2-1, with 11 nucleotides matching TRBD1. The length of the CDR3 is 19 residues. The junction had 12 bases not matched to a gene; V was cut back by 3 bases and J by 2 bases. In germline, CDR1 is MGHRA, CDR2 YSYEKL. The CDR3 nucleotides are TGCGCCAGCAGCCAGGGAGGACAGGGGGCAATTGGTCCCTACAATGAGCAGTTCTTC. This gives the protein CASSQGGQGAIGPYNEQFF.

This clonotype was counted a few times. This chain links TRBV2 with TRBJ1-2; D gene ambiguous. CDR1 and CDR2 from the germline V gene are SNHLY and FYNNEI. The V gene lost 8 bases and the J gene lost 4 bases, with 5 bases spanning the gap. The length of the CDR3 is 10 residues. The CDR3 here is CASVGYGYTF. DNA for the CDR3: TGTGCCAGCGTTGGCTATGGCTACACCTTC.

The sample holds a few counts of this clonotype. V is TRBV7-3 and J is TRBJ2-4, with no clear D. Trimming took 2 bases from V and 6 from J, leaving 8 bases between them. The CDR3 spans 13 residues. Looked up from germline, CDR1 is SGHTA and CDR2 is FQGTGA. Here the CDR3 DNA reads TGTGCCAGCAGCTTATATGAAGGAAACATTCAGTACTTC. This translates into CASSLYEGNIQYF.

V and J are TRBV29-1 and TRBJ2-3, with 7 positions matching TRBD2. Germline V gives CDR1 SQVTM, CDR2 ANQGSEA. The CDR3 length is 14 residues. J was trimmed by 2 bases and V by 7 bases; bases with no gene match: 9. CDR3 in amino acids: CSARAGPNTDTQYF. CDR3 DNA sequence: TGCAGCGCTCGAGCGGGACCGAACACAGATACGCAGTATTTT.